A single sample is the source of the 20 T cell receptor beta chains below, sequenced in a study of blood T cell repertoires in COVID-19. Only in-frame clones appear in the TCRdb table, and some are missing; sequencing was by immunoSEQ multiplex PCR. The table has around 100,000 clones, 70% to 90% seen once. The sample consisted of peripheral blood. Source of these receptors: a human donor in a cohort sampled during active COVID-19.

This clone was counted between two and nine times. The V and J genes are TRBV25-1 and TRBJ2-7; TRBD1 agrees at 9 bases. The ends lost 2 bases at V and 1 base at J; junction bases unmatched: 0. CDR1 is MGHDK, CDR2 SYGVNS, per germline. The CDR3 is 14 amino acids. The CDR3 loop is CASSEGQGSYEQYF. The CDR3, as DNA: TGTGCCAGCAGTGAAGGACAGGGGTCCTACGAGCAGTACTTC.

The chain's CDR3 is CASSQSAGPPYNEQFF. Here the CDR3 DNA reads TGTGCCAGCAGCCAAAGTGCGGGACCGCCGTACAATGAGCAGTTCTTC. The chain joins TRBV14 to TRBJ2-1; a possible D gene is TRBD2 (6 bases). The CDR3 loop spans 16 amino acids. Germline V gene data show CDR1 as SGHDN and CDR2 as FVKESK. With 2 bases removed from V and 4 bases from J, the gap between germline ends came to 15 bases.

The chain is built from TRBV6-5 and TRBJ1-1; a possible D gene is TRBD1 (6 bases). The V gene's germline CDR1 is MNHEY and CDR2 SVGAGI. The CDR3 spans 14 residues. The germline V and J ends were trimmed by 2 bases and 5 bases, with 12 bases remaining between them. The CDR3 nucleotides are TGTGCCAGCAGTTACGGGCAGGGGCTGACTGAAGCTTTCTTT. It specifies CASSYGQGLTEAFF.

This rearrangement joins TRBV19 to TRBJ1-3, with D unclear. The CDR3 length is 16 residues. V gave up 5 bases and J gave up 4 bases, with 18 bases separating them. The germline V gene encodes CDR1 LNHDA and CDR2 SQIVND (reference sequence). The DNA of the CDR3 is TGTGCCAGTAGTGATTTGAGGAAATCTCAAGGAAACACCATATATTTT. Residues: CASSDLRKSQGNTIYF.

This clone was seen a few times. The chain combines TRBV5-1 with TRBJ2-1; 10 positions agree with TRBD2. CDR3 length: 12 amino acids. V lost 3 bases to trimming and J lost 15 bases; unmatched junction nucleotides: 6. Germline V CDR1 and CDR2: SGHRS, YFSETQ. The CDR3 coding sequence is TGCGCCAGCAGCTCCCTAGCGGGAGTAGCGTTCTTC. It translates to CASSSLAGVAFF.

The CDR3 region is CSVEPTVGGYEQYF. The CDR3 coding sequence is TGCAGCGTTGAACCGACCGTAGGGGGATACGAGCAGTACTTC. This sequence joins TRBV29-1 and TRBJ2-7; TRBD1 might be the D (6 bases). The CDR3 runs to 14 residues. Germline V gene data show CDR1 as SQVTM and CDR2 as ANQGSEA. V was clipped by 2 bases and J by 4 bases, with 15 bases between them.

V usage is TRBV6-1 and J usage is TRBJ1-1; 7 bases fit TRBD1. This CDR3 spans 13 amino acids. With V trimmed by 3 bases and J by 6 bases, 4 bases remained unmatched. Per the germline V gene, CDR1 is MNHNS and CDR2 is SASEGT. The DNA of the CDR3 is TGTGCCAGCAGTGATAGGGGGCGGGCTGAAGCTTTCTTT. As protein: CASSDRGRAEAFF.

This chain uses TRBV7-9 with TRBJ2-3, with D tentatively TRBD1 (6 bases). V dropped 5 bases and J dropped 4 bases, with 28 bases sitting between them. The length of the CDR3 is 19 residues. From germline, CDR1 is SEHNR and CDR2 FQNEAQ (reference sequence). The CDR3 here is CASSPDQYYSTPGADTQYF. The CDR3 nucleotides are TGTGCCAGCAGCCCCGACCAATATTACTCAACTCCAGGGGCAGATACGCAGTATTTT.

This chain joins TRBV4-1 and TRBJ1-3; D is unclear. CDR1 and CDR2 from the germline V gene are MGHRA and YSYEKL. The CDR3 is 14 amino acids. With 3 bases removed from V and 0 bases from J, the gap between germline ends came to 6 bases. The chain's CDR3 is CASSHLFSGNTIYF. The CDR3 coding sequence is TGCGCCAGCAGCCATTTATTCTCTGGAAACACCATATATTTT.

Here the CDR3 DNA reads TGTGCCAGCAGCCAAGGGATAGCAGAGACCCAGTACTTC. Protein product: CASSQGIAETQYF. The chain couples TRBV3-1 (or the pseudogene TRBV3-2) to TRBJ2-5; D gene ambiguous. Trimming took off 1 base at V and 4 bases at J, with 7 bases between the two ends. Germline V gene sequence: CDR1 LGHDT, CDR2 YNNKEL (reference sequence). The CDR3 consists of 13 residues.

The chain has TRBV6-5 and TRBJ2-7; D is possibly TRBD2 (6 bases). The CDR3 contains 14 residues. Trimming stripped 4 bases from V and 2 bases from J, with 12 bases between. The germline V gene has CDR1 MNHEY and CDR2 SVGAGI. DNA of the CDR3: TGTGCCAGCAGTTGGCGTAGCGGCCCCTACGAGCAGTACTTC. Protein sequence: CASSWRSGPYEQYF.

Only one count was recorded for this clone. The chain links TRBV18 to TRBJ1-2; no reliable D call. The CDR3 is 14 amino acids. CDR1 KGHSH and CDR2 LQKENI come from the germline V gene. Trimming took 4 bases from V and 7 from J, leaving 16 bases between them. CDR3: CASSLGGEEGGYTF. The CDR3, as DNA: TGTGCCAGCTCACTAGGCGGGGAAGAAGGTGGCTACACCTTC.

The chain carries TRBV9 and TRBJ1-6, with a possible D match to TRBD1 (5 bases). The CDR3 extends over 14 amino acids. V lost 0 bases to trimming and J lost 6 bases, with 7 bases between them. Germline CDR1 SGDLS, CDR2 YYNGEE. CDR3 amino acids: CASSVGGGNSPLHF. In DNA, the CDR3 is TGTGCCAGCAGCGTAGGGGGGGGTAATTCACCCCTCCACTTT.

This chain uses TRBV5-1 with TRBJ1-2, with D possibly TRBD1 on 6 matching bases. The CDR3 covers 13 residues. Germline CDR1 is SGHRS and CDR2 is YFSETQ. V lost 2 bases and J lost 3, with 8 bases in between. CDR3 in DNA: TGCGCCAGCAGCTTTGCAGGGGACTATGGCTACACCTTC. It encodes CASSFAGDYGYTF. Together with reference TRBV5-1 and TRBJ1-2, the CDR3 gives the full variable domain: KAGVTQTPRYLIKTRGQQVTLSCSPISGHRSVSWYQQTPGQGLQFLFEYFSETQRNKGNFPGRFSGRQFSNSRSEMNVSTLELGDSALYLCASSFAGDYGYTFGSGTRLTVV.

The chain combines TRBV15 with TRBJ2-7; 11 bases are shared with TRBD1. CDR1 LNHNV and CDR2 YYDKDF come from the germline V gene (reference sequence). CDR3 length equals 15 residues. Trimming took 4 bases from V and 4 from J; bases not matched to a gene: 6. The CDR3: CATSIRDRGSYEQYF. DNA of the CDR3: TGTGCCACCAGCATCCGGGACAGGGGGTCATACGAGCAGTACTTC.

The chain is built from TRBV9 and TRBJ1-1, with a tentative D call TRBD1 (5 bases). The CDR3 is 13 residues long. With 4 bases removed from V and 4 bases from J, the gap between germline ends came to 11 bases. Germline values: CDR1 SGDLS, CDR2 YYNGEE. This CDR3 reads CASSPGKGTEAFF. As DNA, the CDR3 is TGTGCCAGCAGCCCAGGGAAGGGCACTGAAGCTTTCTTT.

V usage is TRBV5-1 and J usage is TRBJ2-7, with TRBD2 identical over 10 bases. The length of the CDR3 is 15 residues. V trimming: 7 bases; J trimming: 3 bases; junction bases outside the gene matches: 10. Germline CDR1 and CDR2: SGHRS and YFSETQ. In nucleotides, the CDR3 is TGCGCCAGCTCCTCCGGGGGACTAGCGAACTACGAGCAGTACTTC. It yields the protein CASSSGGLANYEQYF.

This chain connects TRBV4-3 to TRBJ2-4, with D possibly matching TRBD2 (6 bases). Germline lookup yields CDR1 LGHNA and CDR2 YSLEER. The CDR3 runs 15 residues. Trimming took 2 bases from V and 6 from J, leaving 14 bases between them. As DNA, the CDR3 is TGCGCCAGCAGCCAACCGGGGGAGGTCTCAAACATTCAGTACTTC. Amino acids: CASSQPGEVSNIQYF.

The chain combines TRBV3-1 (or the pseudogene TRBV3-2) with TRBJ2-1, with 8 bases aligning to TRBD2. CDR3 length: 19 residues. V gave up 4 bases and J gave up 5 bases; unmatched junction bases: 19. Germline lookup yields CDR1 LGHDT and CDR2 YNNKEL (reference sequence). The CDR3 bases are TGTGCCAGCAGCCTAACGGGGGGGGTTCTTTCGTACGGCCACAATGAGCAGTTCTTC. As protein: CASSLTGGVLSYGHNEQFF.

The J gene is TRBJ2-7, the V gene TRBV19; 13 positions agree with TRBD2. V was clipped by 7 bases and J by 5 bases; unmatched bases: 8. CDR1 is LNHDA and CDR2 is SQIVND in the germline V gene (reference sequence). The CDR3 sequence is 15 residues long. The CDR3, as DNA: TGTGCCAGTACCCCGGGACTAGCGGGATCTGACGAGCAGTACTTC. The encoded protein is CASTPGLAGSDEQYF. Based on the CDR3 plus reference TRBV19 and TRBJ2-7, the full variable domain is DGGITQSPKYLFRKEGQNVTLSCEQNLNHDAMYWYRQDPGQGLRLIYYSQIVNDFQKGDIAEGYSVSREKKESFPLTVTSAQKNPTAFYLCASTPGLAGSDEQYFGPGTRLTVT.